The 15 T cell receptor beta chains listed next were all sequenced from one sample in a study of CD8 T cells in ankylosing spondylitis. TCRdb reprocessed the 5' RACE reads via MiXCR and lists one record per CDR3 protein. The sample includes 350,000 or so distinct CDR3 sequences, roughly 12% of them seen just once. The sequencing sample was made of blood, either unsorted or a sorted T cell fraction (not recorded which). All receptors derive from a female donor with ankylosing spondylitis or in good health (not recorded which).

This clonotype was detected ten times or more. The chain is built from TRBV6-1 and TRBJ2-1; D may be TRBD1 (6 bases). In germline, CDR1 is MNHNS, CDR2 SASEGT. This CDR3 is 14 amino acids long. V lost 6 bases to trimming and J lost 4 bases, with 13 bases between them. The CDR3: CASSGTILYNEQFF. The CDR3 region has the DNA TGTGCCAGCAGCGGGACAATCCTTTACAATGAGCAGTTCTTC.

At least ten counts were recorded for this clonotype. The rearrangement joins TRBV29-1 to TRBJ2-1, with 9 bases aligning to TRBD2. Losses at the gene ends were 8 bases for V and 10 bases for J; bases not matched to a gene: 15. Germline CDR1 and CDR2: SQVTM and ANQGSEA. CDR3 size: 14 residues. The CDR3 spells CSSREGAGGGEQFF. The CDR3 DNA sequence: TGCAGCTCCCGGGAAGGAGCGGGAGGTGGGGAGCAGTTCTTC.

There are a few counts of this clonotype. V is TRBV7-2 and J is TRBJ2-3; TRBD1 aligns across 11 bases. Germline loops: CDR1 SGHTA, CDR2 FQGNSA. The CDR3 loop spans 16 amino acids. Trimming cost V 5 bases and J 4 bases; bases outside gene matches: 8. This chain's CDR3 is CASSPWTGGFPDTQYF. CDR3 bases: TGTGCCAGCAGCCCCTGGACAGGGGGCTTCCCAGATACGCAGTATTTT.

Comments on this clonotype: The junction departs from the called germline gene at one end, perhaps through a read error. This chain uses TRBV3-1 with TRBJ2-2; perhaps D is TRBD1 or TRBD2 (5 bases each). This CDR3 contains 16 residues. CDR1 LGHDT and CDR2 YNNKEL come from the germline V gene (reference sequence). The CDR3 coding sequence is TGTGTCAGCAGCCGGTCAGGGACCCTCTACGGAGGGGAGCTGTTTTTT. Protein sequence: CVSSRSGTLYGGELFF.

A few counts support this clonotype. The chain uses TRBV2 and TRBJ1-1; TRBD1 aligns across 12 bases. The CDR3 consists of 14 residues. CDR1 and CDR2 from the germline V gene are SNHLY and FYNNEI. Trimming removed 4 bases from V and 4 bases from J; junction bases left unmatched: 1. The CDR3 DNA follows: TGTGCCAGCAGTGGGGACAGGGGGCTCACTGAAGCTTTCTTT. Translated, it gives CASSGDRGLTEAFF. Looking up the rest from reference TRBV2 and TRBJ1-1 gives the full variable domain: EPEVTQTPSHQVTQMGQEVILRCVPISNHLYFYWYRQILGQKVEFLVSFYNNEISEKSEIFDDQFSVERPDGSNFTLKIRSTKLEDSAMYFCASSGDRGLTEAFFGQGTRLTVV.

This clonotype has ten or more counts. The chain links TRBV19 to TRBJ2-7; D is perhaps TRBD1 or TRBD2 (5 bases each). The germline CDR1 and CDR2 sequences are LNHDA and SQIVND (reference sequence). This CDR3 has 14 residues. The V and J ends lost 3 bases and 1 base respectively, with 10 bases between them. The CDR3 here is CASSMRDGSYEQYF. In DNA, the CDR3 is TGTGCCAGTAGTATGAGGGACGGTTCCTACGAGCAGTACTTC.

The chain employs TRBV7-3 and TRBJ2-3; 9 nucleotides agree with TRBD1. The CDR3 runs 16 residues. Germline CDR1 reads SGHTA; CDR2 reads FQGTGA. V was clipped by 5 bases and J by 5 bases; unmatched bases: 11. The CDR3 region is CASSPGQGRYRDTQYF. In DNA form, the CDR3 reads TGTGCCAGCAGCCCAGGACAGGGGCGGTATAGAGATACGCAGTATTTT.

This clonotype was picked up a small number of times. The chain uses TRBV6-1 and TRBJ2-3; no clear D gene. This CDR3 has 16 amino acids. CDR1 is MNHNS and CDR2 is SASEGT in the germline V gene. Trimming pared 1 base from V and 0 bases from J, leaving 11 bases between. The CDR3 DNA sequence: TGTGCCAGCAGTGAAGAAGTGGTAGGGAGCACAGATACGCAGTATTTT. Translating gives CASSEEVVGSTDTQYF.

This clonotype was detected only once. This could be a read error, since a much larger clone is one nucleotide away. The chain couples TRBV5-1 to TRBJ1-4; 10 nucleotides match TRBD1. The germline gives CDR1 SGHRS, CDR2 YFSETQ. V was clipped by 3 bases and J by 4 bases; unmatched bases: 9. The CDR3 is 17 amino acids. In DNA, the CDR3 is TGCGCCAGCAGCTGGACGGGACAGGGGAAATTTAATGAAAAACTGTTTTTT. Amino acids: CASSWTGQGKFNEKLFF.

CDR3 sequence: CSATGLAGGYEQYF. The CDR3 nucleotides read TGCAGTGCGACGGGACTAGCGGGAGGATATGAGCAGTACTTC. This chain joins TRBV20-1 and TRBJ2-7; 15 bases fit TRBD2. With V trimmed by 6 bases and J by 7 bases, 7 bases remained unmatched. This CDR3 spans 14 amino acids. Germline V lookup: CDR1 DFQATT, CDR2 SNEGSKA (reference sequence).

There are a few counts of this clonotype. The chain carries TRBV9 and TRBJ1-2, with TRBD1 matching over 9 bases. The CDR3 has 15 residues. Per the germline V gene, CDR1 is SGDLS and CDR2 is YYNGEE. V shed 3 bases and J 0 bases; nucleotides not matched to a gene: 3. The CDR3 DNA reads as TGTGCCAGCAGCGGACAGGGGGTAGCTAACTATGGCTACACCTTC. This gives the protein CASSGQGVANYGYTF.

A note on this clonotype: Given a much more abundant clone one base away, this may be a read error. CDR3 coding DNA: TGTGCCAGCACTTTTATGGACCACAATGAGCAGTTCTTC. It encodes CASTFMDHNEQFF. The chain recombines TRBV12-3 or TRBV12-4 with TRBJ2-1, with D unresolved. The germline V and J ends were trimmed by 7 bases and 5 bases, with 12 bases remaining between them. CDR3 size: 13 residues.

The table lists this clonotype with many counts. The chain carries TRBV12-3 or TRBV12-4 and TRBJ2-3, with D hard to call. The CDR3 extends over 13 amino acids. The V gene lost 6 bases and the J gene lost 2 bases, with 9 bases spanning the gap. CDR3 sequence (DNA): TGTGCCAGCAGGTGGACGATCACAGATACGCAGTATTTT. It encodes CASRWTITDTQYF.

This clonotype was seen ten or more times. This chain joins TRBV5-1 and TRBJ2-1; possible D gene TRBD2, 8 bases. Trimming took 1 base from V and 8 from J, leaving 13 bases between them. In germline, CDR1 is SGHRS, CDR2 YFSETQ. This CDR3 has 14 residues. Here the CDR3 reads CASSLNSGTDEQFF. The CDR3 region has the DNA TGCGCCAGCAGCTTGAATAGCGGGACAGATGAGCAGTTCTTC.

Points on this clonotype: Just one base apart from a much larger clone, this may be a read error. Here the CDR3 DNA reads TGTGCCAGCAGTGGCCAGGACTGGGTCGGTCAGCCCCAGCATTTT. Translation gives CASSGQDWVGQPQHF. This chain connects TRBV28 to TRBJ1-5; D not resolved. The germline gives CDR1 MDHEN, CDR2 SYDVKM. The CDR3 has 15 amino acids. Trimming removed 5 bases at V and 6 bases at J, with 17 bases between.